Below are 10 T cell receptor beta chains sequenced from a single sample in a study of T cell repertoires in cytomegalovirus infection (dated by TCRdb to the late 2010s). The sequencer listed for this sample is Illumina HiSeq 1500. Using fastp at Q25 and MiXCR, TCRdb reprocessed the public reads and kept productive beta chains. Rows merge per CDR3 protein into single entries with the most common DNA and genes. Recorded for this sample are under 300,000 distinct CDR3 sequences; 12% of them occurred a single time. The ten biggest clones cover 1.6% of the sample. Sequencing was carried out using PBMCs. These receptors originate from a human donor in good health (CMV status not recorded). Some clones in this sample may be carry-over from other donors' samples.

J is TRBJ2-7 and V is TRBV7-6; tentative D call: TRBD1 (6 bases). Germline-derived CDR1 and CDR2 are SGHVS and FNYEAQ. This CDR3 spans 14 amino acids. Between the trimmed V and J ends, which lost 1 base and 3 bases, there was a span of 10 bases. Written as DNA, the CDR3 is TGTGCCAGCAGCTTAGGGGGACAAAACTACGAGCAGTACTTC. The encoded protein is CASSLGGQNYEQYF.

This clonotype has ten or more counts. This chain links TRBV15 with TRBJ1-4; no clear D gene. V was cut by 3 bases and J by 0 bases, with 11 bases left in between. The CDR3 runs 16 residues. Germline CDR1 LNHNV, CDR2 YYDKDF (reference sequence). The CDR3 DNA sequence: TGTGCCACCAGCAGGGCGACACTTGCAACTAATGAAAAACTGTTTTTT. Translating gives CATSRATLATNEKLFF.

The rearrangement joins TRBV6-5 to TRBJ1-1; possible D gene TRBD1, 6 bases. Germline values: CDR1 MNHEY, CDR2 SVGAGI. The CDR3 is 17 residues long. V lost 4 bases and J 0 bases, leaving 18 bases between the germline ends. The DNA of the CDR3 is TGTGCCAGCAGTTCTCAGTGGGGACACTCCCTGAACACTGAAGCTTTCTTT. Residues: CASSSQWGHSLNTEAFF.

This clonotype was counted only a few times. The genes are TRBV5-1 and TRBJ2-3; TRBD1 matches 9 bases. V shed 4 bases and J 6 bases; nucleotides not matched to a gene: 3. The length of the CDR3 is 13 residues. The germline V gene has CDR1 SGHRS and CDR2 YFSETQ. The CDR3 bases are TGCGCCAGCAGCAGCGGACAGGGGGATACGCAGTATTTT. Translated: CASSSGQGDTQYF.

The CDR3 nucleotides are TGCAGCGCCCTAAGGGCGGGGAACACTGAAGCTTTCTTT. Protein sequence: CSALRAGNTEAFF. The chain joins TRBV29-1 to TRBJ1-1; D ambiguous. CDR1 is SQVTM, CDR2 ANQGSEA, per germline. V was clipped by 7 bases and J by 1 base, with 13 bases between them. The CDR3 sequence is 13 residues long.

The sample holds a few counts of this clonotype. DNA for the CDR3: TGTGCCTGGAGTGTAGGAGACAGGGGGCGAGGAAACACCATATATTTT. It translates to CAWSVGDRGRGNTIYF. This chain links TRBV30 with TRBJ1-3; 10 bases are a match to TRBD1. Germline assignment: CDR1 GTSNPN and CDR2 SVGIG (reference sequence). The CDR3 sequence is 16 residues long. V was clipped by 0 bases and J by 4 bases; unmatched bases: 6.

There are many counts of this clonotype. The chain uses TRBV28 and TRBJ2-7; unclear D gene. CDR1 MDHEN and CDR2 SYDVKM come from the germline V gene. Trimming cost V 8 bases and J 5 bases, with 13 bases left between them. CDR3 size: 12 residues. The CDR3 protein is CASGRYSHEQYF. CDR3 coding DNA: TGTGCCAGCGGGCGGTACAGCCACGAGCAGTACTTC.

This clonotype has more than one count but fewer than ten. This chain uses TRBV2 with TRBJ2-4, with D unclear. Per the germline V gene, CDR1 is SNHLY and CDR2 is FYNNEI. The V end lost 6 bases, the J end lost 1 base, and 13 bases lay between the germline ends. The CDR3 runs to 15 residues. The CDR3 spells CASSVSEAAKNIQYF. As DNA, the CDR3 is TGTGCCAGCAGCGTAAGTGAAGCTGCCAAAAACATTCAGTACTTC.

This clonotype was found many times. V and J are TRBV7-2 and TRBJ2-5, with a weak D call TRBD1 (6 bases). Germline loops: CDR1 SGHTA, CDR2 FQGNSA. V was pared by 5 bases and J by 4 bases, with 14 bases between. This CDR3 has 14 amino acids. As DNA, the CDR3 is TGTGCCAGCAGCCCAGGCACAGGGAGAGAGACCCAGTACTTC. Translated: CASSPGTGRETQYF.

This clonotype was observed a few times. The rearrangement uses TRBV5-4 and TRBJ2-5, with TRBD1 as a possible D gene (5 bases). The CDR3 consists of 14 residues. The germline V gene has CDR1 SGHNT and CDR2 YYREEE (reference sequence). V shed 0 bases and J shed 4 bases, with 10 bases lying between them. The CDR3 sequence: CASSLVSGSETQYF. CDR3 in DNA: TGTGCCAGCAGCTTGGTCTCAGGGTCAGAGACCCAGTACTTC.